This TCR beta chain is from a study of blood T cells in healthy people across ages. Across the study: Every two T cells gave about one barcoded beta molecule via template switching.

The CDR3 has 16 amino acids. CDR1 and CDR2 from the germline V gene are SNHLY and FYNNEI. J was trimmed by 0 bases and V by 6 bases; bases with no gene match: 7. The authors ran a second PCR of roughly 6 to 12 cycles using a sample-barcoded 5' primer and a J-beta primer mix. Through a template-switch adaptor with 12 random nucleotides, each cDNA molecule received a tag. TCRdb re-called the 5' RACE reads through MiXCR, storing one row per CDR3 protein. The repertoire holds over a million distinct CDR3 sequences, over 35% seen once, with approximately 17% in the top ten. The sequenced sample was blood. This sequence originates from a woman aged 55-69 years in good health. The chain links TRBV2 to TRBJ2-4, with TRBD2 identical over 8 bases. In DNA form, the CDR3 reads TGTGCCAGCAGCCCGCGGGAGGTGGTAGCCAAAAACATTCAGTACTTC. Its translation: CASSPREVVAKNIQYF.